This is a list of T cell receptor beta chains from one sample in a study of regulatory T cells in long-lasting Graves disease. TCRdb reanalysed the multiplex PCR reads using MiXCR and keeps one entry per CDR3 protein. The data contain fewer than 400,000 distinct CDR3 sequences, around 20% of them singletons. The sequenced sample was peripheral blood mononuclear cells (PBMCs), obtained when the disease was refractory, from a patient treated with antithyroid drugs. The receptors derive from a female donor with Graves disease. Both conserved end residues are trimmed from each CDR3. D genes are given only for firm matches. Some rows mark clone size as missing; the rest say once, few, many or name a class of expanded clone.

cdr3_aa	v_call	j_call	d_call	clone_size
ASTTRQNTGELF	TRBV28	TRBJ2-2	-	-
ASSSGTGGRRDTQY	TRBV5-1	TRBJ2-3	TRBD1	-
ASSGFTSRGSSGANVLT	TRBV6-1	TRBJ2-6	-	-
ASSQGFIRAPRGTGELF	TRBV3-1	TRBJ2-2	-	few
ASSFQVRTTGELF	TRBV7-9	TRBJ2-2	-	few
ASSDRRGTGELF	TRBV6-1	TRBJ2-2	-	many
AWSTGGADQPQH	TRBV30	TRBJ1-5	-	many
ASSSAGDQPQH	TRBV7-2	TRBJ1-5	-	many
ASRTGTSPYEQY	TRBV6-2/TRBV6-3	TRBJ2-7	TRBD2	few
SARDSGTGNMNTEAF	TRBV20-1	TRBJ1-1	TRBD1	-
ASSFSHSTNYGYT	TRBV7-3	TRBJ1-2	-	many
SARGGYREKLF	TRBV20-1	TRBJ1-4	-	many
AWTRQGAVGYT	TRBV30	TRBJ1-2	TRBD1	few
AVWRSGGGEAF	TRBV27	TRBJ1-1	-	many
ASSLGNNYGYT	TRBV7-2	TRBJ1-2	-	-
ASRLDVSAGELF	TRBV19	TRBJ2-2	-	many
ASSFRRFTGELF	TRBV12-3/TRBV12-4	TRBJ2-2	-	-
ASSLVIYEQY	TRBV12-3/TRBV12-4	TRBJ2-7	-	many
ASSRQEGNVLT	TRBV14	TRBJ2-6	-	-
ASSSTLGGVYDEQY	TRBV7-9	TRBJ2-7	-	few
ASSLARTGLYEQY	TRBV7-8	TRBJ2-7	TRBD1	many
ASSGDFTDTQY	TRBV27	TRBJ2-3	-	few
ASRRGGGSVSGANVLT	TRBV7-9	TRBJ2-6	-	-
ASSSVEVKGFVSNQPQH	TRBV19	TRBJ1-5	-	-
ATSMRLAGVGGELF	TRBV15	TRBJ2-2	TRBD2	few
ASSLGAGDTYEQY	TRBV5-6	TRBJ2-7	-	many
ASSPETGIIAEAF	TRBV5-1	TRBJ1-1	TRBD1	few
ASSYNSGRYTGELF	TRBV6-2/TRBV6-3	TRBJ2-2	TRBD2	few
AWSGPGGQGSRAF	TRBV30	TRBJ1-1	-	-
SAQPGTSGVGGANVLT	TRBV20-1	TRBJ2-6	-	many
ASSSRQGRLMNTEAF	TRBV7-3	TRBJ1-1	TRBD1	few
ASSRTANGEQY	TRBV5-6	TRBJ2-7	-	few
SARVNQGGYEQY	TRBV20-1	TRBJ2-7	-	few
SVRQGLEQY	TRBV29-1	TRBJ2-7	-	few
ASSPSGGYSYEQY	TRBV2	TRBJ2-7	-	many